The rows below give T cell receptor beta chains drawn from one sample of a study of T cell responses to AZD1222 COVID-19 vaccine. The assay was immunoSEQ multiplex PCR, and TCRdb's table has in-frame clones only and misses some. The table has about 56,000 clones, about 86% seen once. The sample was peripheral blood, taken on day 0 of AZD1222 vaccination. The receptors shown here come from an adult in good health. The CDR3 runs from the conserved cysteine through the conserved F or W. D genes are given only for firm matches. Part of the rows lack a size; the others show once, few, many or a class for expanded clones.

clone size	J gene	V gene	D gene	CDR3 DNA	CDR3 protein
.	TRBJ2-7	TRBV19	TRBD1	TGTGCCAGTAGTGCAAGGGACAGGGGCACCTACGAGCAGTACTTC	CASSARDRGTYEQYF
.	TRBJ2-7	TRBV7-9	.	TGTGCCAGCAGCTTTCCCACCATTACTAGCTCCTACGAGCAGTACTTC	CASSFPTITSSYEQYF
.	TRBJ1-2	TRBV14	.	TGTGCCAGCAGCCCCTACCGGGACCCCGAGGGCTACACCTTC	CASSPYRDPEGYTF
.	TRBJ1-1	TRBV28	TRBD1	TGTGCCAGCAGTTTATTTCCGACAGGGTCCTTCTTT	CASSLFPTGSFF
.	TRBJ1-3	TRBV29-1	TRBD1	TGCAGCGCCTGGGACAGGGCCTCTGGAAACACCATATATTTT	CSAWDRASGNTIYF
.	TRBJ1-2	TRBV28	TRBD1	TGTGCCAGCAGTCCCGTAGGGGACAGGGGGCTTAGATCGAATGGCTACACCTTC	CASSPVGDRGLRSNGYTF
.	TRBJ1-1	TRBV27	.	TGTGCCAGCAGTTTATTTGAGCGGGTTGGCACTGAAGCTTTCTTT	CASSLFERVGTEAFF
.	TRBJ2-7	TRBV28	.	TGTGCCAGCAGTTTATCCCCAGGGATGGGTTCAGGGTACTACGAGCAGTACTTC	CASSLSPGMGSGYYEQYF
.	TRBJ1-1	TRBV6-5	.	TGTGCCAGCAGCAACTTAGGACAGAGAACTGAAGCTTTCTTT	CASSNLGQRTEAFF
.	TRBJ1-4	TRBV28	.	TGTGCCAGCAGTTCAAGAGCAACTAATGAAAAACTGTTTTTT	CASSSRATNEKLFF
.	TRBJ1-1	TRBV28	TRBD1	TGTGCCGGTCAGGGGGCGGACACTGAAGCTTTCTTT	CAGQGADTEAFF
.	TRBJ1-5	TRBV27	.	TGTGCCAGCAGGAACCTAGGTCAGCCCCAGCATTTT	CASRNLGQPQHF
.	TRBJ2-7	TRBV20-1	TRBD2	TGCAGTGCTAGTGTAGCGGGAGTATACGAGCAGTACTTC	CSASVAGVYEQYF
.	TRBJ1-5	TRBV6-4	.	TGTGCCACTACCAAGGAGGCTAGGGGCAATCAGCCCCAGCATTTT	CATTKEARGNQPQHF
.	TRBJ1-5	TRBV27	.	TGTGCCAGCAGTCCCCAGAGGGGTCAGCCCCAGCATTTT	CASSPQRGQPQHF
.	TRBJ1-1	TRBV5-5	.	TGTGCCAGCAGCTTGCGAGGGCAGACAGGGAACACTGAAGCTTTCTTT	CASSLRGQTGNTEAFF
.	TRBJ1-2	TRBV27	.	TGTGCCAGCAGTTTATCAGGAGACTATGGCTACACCTTC	CASSLSGDYGYTF
.	TRBJ2-5	TRBV5-5	TRBD2	TGTGCCAGCAGCTTGATAGCGGGAGGGGCAGAGACCCAGTACTTC	CASSLIAGGAETQYF
.	TRBJ2-1	TRBV9	.	TGTGCCAGCAACCCATCTCCTGGCTACAATGAGCAGTTCTTC	CASNPSPGYNEQFF
.	TRBJ1-5	TRBV19	.	TGTGCCAGTATACCCTATGTACGGGGGGCAGGCAGCAATCAGCCCCAGCATTTT	CASIPYVRGAGSNQPQHF
few	TRBJ1-1	TRBV5-4	TRBD1	TGTGCCAGCAGCTTGGAGGGCAGGGGGACAGGGTTGACTGAAGCTTTCTTT	CASSLEGRGTGLTEAFF
.	TRBJ1-1	TRBV19	.	TGTGCCAGTAGTATAGTCAGGGGAAGTACTGAAGCTTTCTTT	CASSIVRGSTEAFF
few	TRBJ1-1	TRBV7-8	.	TGTGCCAGCAGCCCCAGAAGGACTGAAGCTTTCTTT	CASSPRRTEAFF
.	TRBJ2-5	TRBV6-6	.	TGTGCCAGCGGTCCCCAAGAGACCCAGTACTTC	CASGPQETQYF
.	TRBJ1-5	TRBV6-5	.	TGTGCCAGCAGGCTGGACGGAGACCAGCCCCAGCATTTT	CASRLDGDQPQHF
.	TRBJ2-1	TRBV9	.	TGTGCCAGCAGCGTAGAGGCCGGTGAGCAGTTCTTC	CASSVEAGEQFF
.	TRBJ2-3	TRBV3-1/TRBV3-2	.	TGTGCCAGCAGCCAAGTTGGGCGGGTAAACACAGATACGCAGTATTTT	CASSQVGRVNTDTQYF
.	TRBJ1-1	TRBV11-2	.	TGTGCCAGCAGCCTAACCACACGGTATACATACACTGAAGCTTTCTTT	CASSLTTRYTYTEAFF
.	TRBJ1-2	TRBV5-4	.	TGTGCCAGCACCCGTAATCCGGGACAAGGACTCTATGGCTACACCTTC	CASTRNPGQGLYGYTF
once	TRBJ2-1	TRBV7-9	.	TGTGCCAGCAGCTTATCGGGTACCTCACTCTACAATGAGCAGTTCTTC	CASSLSGTSLYNEQFF
.	TRBJ1-3	TRBV25-1	.	TGTGCCAGCAGCGCTCCGGCAAACACCATATATTTT	CASSAPANTIYF
.	TRBJ2-3	TRBV11-2	.	TGTGCCAGCAGCTTTGAGGGTGGAGATACGCAGTATTTT	CASSFEGGDTQYF
.	TRBJ1-4	TRBV18	.	TGTGCCAGCTCACCCCCAGCCAACAGCGACGCAGAAAAACTGTTTTTT	CASSPPANSDAEKLFF
.	TRBJ2-2	TRBV4-1	TRBD1	TGCGCCAGCAGCCAACATCCCAGGACAGGCCACGGGGAGCTGTTTTTT	CASSQHPRTGHGELFF
.	TRBJ2-4	TRBV18	TRBD1	TGTGCCAGCTCACCCGTCCCGGGACAGGGTTTGAACATTCAGTACTTC	CASSPVPGQGLNIQYF
.	TRBJ2-1	TRBV28	.	TGTGCCAGCAGTCGATATCACAACAATGAGCAGTTCTTC	CASSRYHNNEQFF
.	TRBJ1-2	TRBV19	.	TGTGCCAGTAACCAGGAGTGGGGTGGCTACACCTTC	CASNQEWGGYTF
.	TRBJ2-2	TRBV4-2	.	TGTGCCAGCAGCCAAGAAGGTCTAGCGTCCGGGGAGCTGTTTTTT	CASSQEGLASGELFF
.	TRBJ2-2	TRBV4-3	.	TGCGCCAGCAGCCTAAGAGCTAGGACTACCGGGGAGCTGTTTTTT	CASSLRARTTGELFF
.	TRBJ1-2	TRBV9	.	TGTGCCAGCAGCATCCAGGAGGATAGGAGCTACACCTTC	CASSIQEDRSYTF